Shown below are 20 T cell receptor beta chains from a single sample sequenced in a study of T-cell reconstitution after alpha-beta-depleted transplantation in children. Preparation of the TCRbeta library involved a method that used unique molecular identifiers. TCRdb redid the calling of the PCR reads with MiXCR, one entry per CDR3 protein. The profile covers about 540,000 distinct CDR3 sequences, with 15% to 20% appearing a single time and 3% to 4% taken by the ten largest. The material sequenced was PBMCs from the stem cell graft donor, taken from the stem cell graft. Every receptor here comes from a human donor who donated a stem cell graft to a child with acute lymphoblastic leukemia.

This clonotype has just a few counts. In DNA, the CDR3 is TGCGCCAGCAGCTTGATGGGCAGCTACAATGAGCAGTTCTTC. Its protein product is CASSLMGSYNEQFF. This chain uses TRBV5-1 with TRBJ2-1; no firm D call. Trimming removed 1 base at V and 3 bases at J, with 8 bases between. CDR3 length equals 14 residues. Germline V lookup: CDR1 SGHRS, CDR2 YFSETQ.

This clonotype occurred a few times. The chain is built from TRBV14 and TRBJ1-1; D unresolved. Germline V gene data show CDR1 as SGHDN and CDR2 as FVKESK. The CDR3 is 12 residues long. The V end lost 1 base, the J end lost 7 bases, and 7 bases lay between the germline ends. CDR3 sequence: CASSQVASEAFF. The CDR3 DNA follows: TGTGCCAGCAGCCAAGTCGCCAGTGAAGCTTTCTTT.

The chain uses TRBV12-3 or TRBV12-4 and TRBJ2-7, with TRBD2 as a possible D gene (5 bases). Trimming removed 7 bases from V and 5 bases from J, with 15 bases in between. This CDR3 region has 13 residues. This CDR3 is CASTIAGLHEQYF. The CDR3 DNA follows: TGTGCCAGCACGATTGCGGGTCTGCACGAGCAGTACTTC.

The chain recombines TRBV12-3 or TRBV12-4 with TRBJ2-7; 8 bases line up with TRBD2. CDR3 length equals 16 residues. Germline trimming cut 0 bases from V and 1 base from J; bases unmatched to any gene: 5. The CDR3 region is CASSLAGLAGSYEQYF. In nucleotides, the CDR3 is TGTGCCAGCAGTTTAGCGGGGCTAGCGGGTTCCTACGAGCAGTACTTC.

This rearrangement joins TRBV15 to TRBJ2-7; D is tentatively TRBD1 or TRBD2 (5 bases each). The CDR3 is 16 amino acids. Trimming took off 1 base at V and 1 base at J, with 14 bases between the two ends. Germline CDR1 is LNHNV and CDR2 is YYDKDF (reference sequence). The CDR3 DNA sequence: TGTGCCACCAGCAGAGGCCTGGGAGAGGGGTCCTACGAGCAGTACTTC. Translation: CATSRGLGEGSYEQYF.

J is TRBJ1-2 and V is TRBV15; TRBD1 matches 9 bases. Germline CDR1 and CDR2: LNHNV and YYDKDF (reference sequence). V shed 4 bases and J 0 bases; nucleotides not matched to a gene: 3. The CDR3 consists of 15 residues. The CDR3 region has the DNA TGTGCCACCAGCATCCACAGGGGGCCTAACTATGGCTACACCTTC. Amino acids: CATSIHRGPNYGYTF.

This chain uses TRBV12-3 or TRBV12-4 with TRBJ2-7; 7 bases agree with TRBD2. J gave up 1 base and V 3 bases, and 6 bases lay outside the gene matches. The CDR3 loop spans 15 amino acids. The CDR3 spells CASSFIAGPSYEQYF. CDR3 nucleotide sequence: TGTGCCAGCAGTTTTATAGCGGGCCCATCCTACGAGCAGTACTTC.

The CDR3, as DNA: TGCAGTGCTAGGCGGGAGTTTCATGAGCAGTTCTTC. This gives the protein CSARREFHEQFF. The chain is built from TRBV20-1 and TRBJ2-1; 7 nucleotides agree with TRBD2. This CDR3 region has 12 residues. Per germline, CDR1 DFQATT and CDR2 SNEGSKA (reference sequence). The V and J ends lost 3 bases and 8 bases, in that order; junction bases with no gene match: 4.

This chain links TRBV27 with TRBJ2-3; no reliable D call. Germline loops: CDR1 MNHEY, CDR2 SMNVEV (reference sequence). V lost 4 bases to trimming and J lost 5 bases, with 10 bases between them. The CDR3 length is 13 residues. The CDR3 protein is CASSSLSKDTQYF. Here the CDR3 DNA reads TGTGCCAGCAGTTCCCTTTCAAAAGATACGCAGTATTTT.

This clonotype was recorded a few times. The CDR3 DNA reads TGCGCCAGCAGCTTGGCCCAGGGCCGACACTACGAGCAGTACTTC. Protein sequence: CASSLAQGRHYEQYF. The chain employs TRBV5-1 and TRBJ2-7; tentatively, D is TRBD1 (5 bases). CDR3 length: 15 amino acids. V lost 0 bases and J lost 3, with 13 bases in between. Germline-derived CDR1 and CDR2 are SGHRS and YFSETQ.

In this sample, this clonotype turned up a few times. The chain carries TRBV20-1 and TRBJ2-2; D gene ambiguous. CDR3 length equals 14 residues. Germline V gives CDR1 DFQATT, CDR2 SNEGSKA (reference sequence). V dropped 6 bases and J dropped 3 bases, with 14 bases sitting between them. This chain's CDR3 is CSAGSVSHTGELFF. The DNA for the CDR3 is TGCAGTGCCGGATCCGTCTCCCACACCGGGGAGCTGTTTTTT.

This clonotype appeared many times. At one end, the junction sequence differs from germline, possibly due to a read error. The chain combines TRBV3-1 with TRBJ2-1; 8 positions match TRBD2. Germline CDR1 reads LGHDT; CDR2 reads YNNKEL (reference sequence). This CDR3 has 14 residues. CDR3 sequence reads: CASSQRGSYNEQFF. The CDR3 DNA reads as TGCGCCAGCAGCCAGCGGGGGTCCTACAATGAGCAGTTCTTC.

The CDR3 DNA is TGTGCCAGCAGTGTACTTTTCCAAGAGACCCAGTACTTC. It yields the protein CASSVLFQETQYF. The V call is TRBV12-3 or TRBV12-4, the J call TRBJ2-5; D call uncertain. CDR3 length equals 13 residues. V was shortened by 5 bases and J by 1 base, with 8 bases between the two germline ends.

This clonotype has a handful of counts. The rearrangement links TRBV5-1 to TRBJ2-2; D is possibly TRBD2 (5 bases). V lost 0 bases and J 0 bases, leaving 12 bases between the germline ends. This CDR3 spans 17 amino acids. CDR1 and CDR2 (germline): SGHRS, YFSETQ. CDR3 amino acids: CASSLARTGANTGELFF. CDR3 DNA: TGCGCCAGCAGCTTGGCTCGGACTGGCGCGAACACCGGGGAGCTGTTTTTT.

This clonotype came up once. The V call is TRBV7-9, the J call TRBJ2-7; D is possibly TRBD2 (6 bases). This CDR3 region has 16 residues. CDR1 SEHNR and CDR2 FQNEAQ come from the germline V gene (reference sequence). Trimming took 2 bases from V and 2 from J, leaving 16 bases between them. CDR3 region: CASSLYTRGTPYEQYF. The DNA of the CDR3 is TGTGCCAGCAGCTTATACACTCGCGGGACTCCCTACGAGCAGTACTTC.

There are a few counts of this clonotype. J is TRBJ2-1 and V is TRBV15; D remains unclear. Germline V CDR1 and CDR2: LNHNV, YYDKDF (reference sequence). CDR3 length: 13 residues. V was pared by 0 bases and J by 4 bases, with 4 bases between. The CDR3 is CATSRELYNEQFF. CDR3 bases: TGTGCCACCAGCAGAGAACTTTACAATGAGCAGTTCTTC.

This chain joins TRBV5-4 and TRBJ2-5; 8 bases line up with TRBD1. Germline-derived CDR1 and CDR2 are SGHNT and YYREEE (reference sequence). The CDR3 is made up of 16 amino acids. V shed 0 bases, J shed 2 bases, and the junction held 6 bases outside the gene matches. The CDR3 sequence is CASSLAATGVQETQYF. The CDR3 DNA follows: TGTGCCAGCAGCTTGGCCGCGACAGGGGTGCAAGAGACCCAGTACTTC.

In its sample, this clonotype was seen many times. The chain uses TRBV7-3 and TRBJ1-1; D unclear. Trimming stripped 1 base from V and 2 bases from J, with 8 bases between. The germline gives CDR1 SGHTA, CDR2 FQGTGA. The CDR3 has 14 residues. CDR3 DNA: TGTGCCAGCAGCTTAATGAACAGCAACACTGAAGCTTTCTTT. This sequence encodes CASSLMNSNTEAFF.

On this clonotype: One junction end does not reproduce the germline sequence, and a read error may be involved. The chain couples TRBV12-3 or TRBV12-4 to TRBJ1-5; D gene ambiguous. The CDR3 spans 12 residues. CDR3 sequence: CASRLGLAPQHF. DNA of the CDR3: TGTGCCAGCAGGTTAGGTCTAGCGCCCCAGCATTTT.

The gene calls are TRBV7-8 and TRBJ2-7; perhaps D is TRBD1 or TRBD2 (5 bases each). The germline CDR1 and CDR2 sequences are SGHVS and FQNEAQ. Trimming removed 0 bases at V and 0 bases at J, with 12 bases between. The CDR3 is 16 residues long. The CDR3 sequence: CASSLAAGTNSYEQYF. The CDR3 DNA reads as TGTGCCAGCAGCTTAGCGGCCGGGACGAACTCCTACGAGCAGTACTTC.